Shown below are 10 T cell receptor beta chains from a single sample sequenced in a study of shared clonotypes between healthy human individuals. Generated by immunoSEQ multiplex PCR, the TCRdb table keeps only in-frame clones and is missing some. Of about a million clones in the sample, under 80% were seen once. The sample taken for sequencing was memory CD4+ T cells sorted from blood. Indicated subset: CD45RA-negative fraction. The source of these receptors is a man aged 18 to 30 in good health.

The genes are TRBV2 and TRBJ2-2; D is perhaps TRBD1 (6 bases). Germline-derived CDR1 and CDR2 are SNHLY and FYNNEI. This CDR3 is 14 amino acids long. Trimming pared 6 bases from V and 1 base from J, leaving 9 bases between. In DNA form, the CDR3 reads TGTGCCAGCAGGCCAGGGGAGAACACCGGGGAGCTGTTTTTT. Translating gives CASRPGENTGELFF.

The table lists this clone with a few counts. DNA for the CDR3: TGTGCCAGCAGCTTAGCGCCGTCTGGGCCTCAGATGGGCTACACCTTC. It yields the protein CASSLAPSGPQMGYTF. The chain carries TRBV7-2 and TRBJ1-2; D not resolved. This CDR3 contains 16 residues. CDR1 and CDR2 (germline): SGHTA, FQGNSA. The germline V and J ends were trimmed by 0 bases and 8 bases, with 19 bases remaining between them.

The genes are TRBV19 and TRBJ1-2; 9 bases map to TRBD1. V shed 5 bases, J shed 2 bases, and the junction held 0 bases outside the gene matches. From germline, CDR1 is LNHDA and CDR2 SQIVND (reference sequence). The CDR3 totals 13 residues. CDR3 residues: CASSDRGNYGYTF. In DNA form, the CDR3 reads TGTGCCAGTAGTGACAGGGGGAACTATGGCTACACCTTC.

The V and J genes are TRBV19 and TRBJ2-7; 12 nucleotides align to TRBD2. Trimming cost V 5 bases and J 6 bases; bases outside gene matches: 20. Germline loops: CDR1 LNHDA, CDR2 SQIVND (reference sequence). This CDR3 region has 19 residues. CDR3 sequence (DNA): TGTGCCAGTAGTTTAAGACTAGCGGGAGTATCTGAGGGGCGGCGCGAGCAGTACTTC. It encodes CASSLRLAGVSEGRREQYF.

CDR3 DNA sequence: TGTGCCAGCAGTGACTATGTCTTCACAGATACGCAGTATTTT. This gives the protein CASSDYVFTDTQYF. J is TRBJ2-3 and V is TRBV6-1; D gene ambiguous. V was pared by 3 bases and J by 2 bases, with 9 bases between. The CDR3 has 14 amino acids. The germline V gene has CDR1 MNHNS and CDR2 SASEGT.

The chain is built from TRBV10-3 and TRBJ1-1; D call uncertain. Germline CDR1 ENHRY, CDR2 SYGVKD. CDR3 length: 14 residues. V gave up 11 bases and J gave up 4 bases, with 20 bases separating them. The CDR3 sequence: CAARSSGLGTEAFF. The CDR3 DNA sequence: TGTGCCGCCAGGTCCAGTGGGTTGGGCACTGAAGCTTTCTTT.

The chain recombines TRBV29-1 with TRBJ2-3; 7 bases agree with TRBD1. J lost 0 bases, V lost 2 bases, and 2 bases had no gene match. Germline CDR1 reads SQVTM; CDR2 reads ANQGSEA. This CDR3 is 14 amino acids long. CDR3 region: CSVEKGGSTDTQYF. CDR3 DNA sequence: TGCAGCGTTGAAAAAGGGGGCAGCACAGATACGCAGTATTTT.

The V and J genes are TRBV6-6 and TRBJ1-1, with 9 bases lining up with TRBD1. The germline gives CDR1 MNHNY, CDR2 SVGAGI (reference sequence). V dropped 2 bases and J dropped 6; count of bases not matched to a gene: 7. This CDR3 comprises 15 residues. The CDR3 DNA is TGTGCCAGCAGTTACGAGGGACAGGGCTTCCCTGAAGCTTTCTTT. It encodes CASSYEGQGFPEAFF.

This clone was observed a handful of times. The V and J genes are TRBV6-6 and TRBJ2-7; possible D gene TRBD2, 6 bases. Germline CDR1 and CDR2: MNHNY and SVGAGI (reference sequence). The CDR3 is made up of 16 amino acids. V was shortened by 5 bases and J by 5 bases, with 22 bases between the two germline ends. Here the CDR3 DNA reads TGTGCCAGCAGTCGTGGCTGGGACTCTTACGGGGACGAGCAGTACTTC. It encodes CASSRGWDSYGDEQYF.

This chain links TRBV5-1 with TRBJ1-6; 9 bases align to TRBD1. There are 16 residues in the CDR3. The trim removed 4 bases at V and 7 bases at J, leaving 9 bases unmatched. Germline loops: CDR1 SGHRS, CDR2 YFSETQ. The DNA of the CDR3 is TGCGCCAGCAGCCCGGAAGCCGGACAGGGGAATTCACCCCTCCACTTT. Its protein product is CASSPEAGQGNSPLHF.